This is a list of T cell receptor beta chains from one sample in a study of PD-1 blockade in classical Hodgkin lymphoma. Profiled with immunoSEQ multiplex PCR; TCRdb holds only in-frame clones, not every one. The data show around 30,000 clones, more than 85% seen once. The sequenced sample was CD4+ T cells from blood. The receptors were gathered from a human donor with classical Hodgkin lymphoma. Both conserved end residues are part of each CDR3. D genes are given only for firm matches. Size is stated for part of the rows, as once, few or many counts, or as a class when the clone is expanded.

>NA|TRBV18|TRBJ1-1|NA
CASSPPKTSEAFF
TGTGCCAGCTCACCACCGAAAACATCTGAAGCTTTCTTT
>NA|TRBV2|TRBJ2-3|NA
CASSAGVSDTQYF
TGTGCCAGCAGTGCGGGGGTTTCAGATACGCAGTATTTT
>NA|TRBV28|TRBJ1-2|NA
CAKGTPFGGYTF
TGTGCCAAAGGGACCCCGTTTGGTGGCTACACCTTC
>TRBD2|TRBV18|TRBJ2-7|NA
CASSRAGGSYEQYF
TGTGCCAGCTCACGAGCGGGAGGCTCCTACGAGCAGTACTTC
>TRBD1|TRBV5-4|TRBJ1-4|NA
CASSQGQYNEKLFF
TGTGCCAGCAGCCAGGGACAGTATAATGAAAAACTGTTTTTT
>TRBD1|TRBV19|TRBJ1-2|NA
CASSSKTGVGYTF
TGTGCCAGTAGCTCGAAGACAGGGGTTGGCTACACCTTC
>TRBD2|TRBV7-9|TRBJ2-3|NA
CASSAGLAGVIDTQYF
TGTGCCAGCAGCGCGGGACTAGCGGGAGTGATAGATACGCAGTATTTT
>NA|TRBV20-1|TRBJ1-1|NA
CSAMGGDEAFF
TGCAGTGCTATGGGAGGGGATGAAGCTTTCTTT
>TRBD1|TRBV6-5|TRBJ1-3|NA
CASSYGQGKTGNTIYF
TGTGCCAGCAGTTACGGACAGGGGAAAACTGGAAACACCATATATTTT
>NA|TRBV5-1|TRBJ2-2|once
CASTGTGELFF
TGCGCCAGCACGGGGACCGGGGAGCTGTTTTTT
>TRBD2|TRBV7-2|TRBJ2-7|NA
CASSLGGELAGDPYEQYF
TGTGCCAGCAGCTTAGGAGGAGAACTAGCGGGAGATCCCTACGAGCAGTACTTC
>NA|TRBV19|TRBJ2-1|NA
CASSSWRVNEQFF
TGTGCCAGTAGTTCCTGGAGGGTAAATGAGCAGTTCTTC
>NA|TRBV10-3|TRBJ2-5|once
CAISVGYSQETQYF
TGTGCCATCAGTGTTGGGTACTCCCAAGAGACCCAGTACTTC
>TRBD2|TRBV5-1|TRBJ2-3|NA
CASSLGTSSGTDTQYF
TGCGCCAGCAGCTTAGGGACTAGTTCTGGCACAGATACGCAGTATTTT
>TRBD1|TRBV27|TRBJ1-2|NA
CASSTNRGNYGYTF
TGTGCCAGCAGTACCAACAGGGGAAACTATGGCTACACCTTC
>NA|TRBV5-1|TRBJ1-1|NA
CASSPRVNTEAFF
TGCGCCAGCAGCCCGAGGGTCAACACTGAAGCTTTCTTT
>NA|TRBV28|TRBJ1-4|NA
CASSLPRGGNEKLFF
TGTGCCAGCAGTTTACCCAGGGGTGGTAATGAAAAACTGTTTTTT
>NA|TRBV27|TRBJ1-1|NA
CASSFFDRTEAFF
TGTGCCAGCAGTTTTTTCGACCGGACTGAAGCTTTCTTT
>NA|TRBV2|TRBJ2-2|few
CASSEQGSTGELFF
TGTGCCAGCAGTGAACAGGGCAGCACCGGGGAGCTGTTTTTT
>TRBD1|TRBV28|TRBJ2-1|NA
CASRSTGWGSYNEQFF
TGTGCCAGCAGATCGACAGGGTGGGGCTCCTACAATGAGCAGTTCTTC